One sample yielded the 30 T cell receptor beta chains listed below, sequenced in a study of early T cells in non-severe SARS-CoV-2 infection. TCRdb redid the calling of the 5' RACE reads with MiXCR, one entry per CDR3 protein. The sample carries 30,000 or so distinct CDR3 sequences, under 6% recorded once. The material sequenced was whole blood. The origin of the receptors is an adult who was a healthcare worker with PCR-confirmed SARS-CoV-2 infection or an uninfected control (not recorded which).

V usage is TRBV6-5 and J usage is TRBJ2-7; D remains ambiguous. This CDR3 is built from 14 residues. Germline V gives CDR1 MNHEY, CDR2 SVGAGI. Trimming cost V 7 bases and J 6 bases, with 19 bases left between them. The CDR3 DNA follows: TGTGCCAGCACCCGAACCTCCACCTCGGGCGAGCAGTACTTC. This codes for CASTRTSTSGEQYF.

The sample holds many counts of this clonotype. The chain links TRBV6-2 or TRBV6-3 to TRBJ2-5, with D uncertain. Germline V CDR1 and CDR2: MNHEY, SVGEGT. This CDR3 is 14 amino acids long. Trimming stripped 0 bases from V and 2 bases from J, with 7 bases between. CDR3 sequence reads: CASSYSLGQETQYF. CDR3 nucleotides: TGTGCCAGCAGTTACTCACTCGGTCAAGAGACCCAGTACTTC.

The J gene is TRBJ2-6, the V gene TRBV19; the D gene could be TRBD1 or TRBD2 (5 bases each). The CDR3 is 14 amino acids. Germline CDR1 is LNHDA and CDR2 is SQIVND (reference sequence). Trimming pared 7 bases from V and 2 bases from J, leaving 9 bases between. Written as DNA, the CDR3 is TGTGCCAGTACCAAGGGACCTGGGGCCAACGTCCTGACTTTC. It specifies CASTKGPGANVLTF.

The V gene is TRBV20-1, the J gene TRBJ2-5; D is uncertain. The CDR3 has 11 amino acids. CDR1 is DFQATT, CDR2 SNEGSKA, per germline (reference sequence). V dropped 5 bases and J dropped 4 bases, with 8 bases sitting between them. The CDR3 is CSAGMTETQYF. Written as DNA, the CDR3 is TGCAGTGCTGGAATGACAGAGACCCAGTACTTC.

This clonotype was seen only a few times. This chain connects TRBV18 to TRBJ2-3, with D possibly TRBD2 on 6 matching bases. The CDR3 is 15 amino acids. The V and J ends lost 0 bases and 1 base respectively, with 8 bases between them. Per the germline V gene, CDR1 is KGHSH and CDR2 is LQKENI. The CDR3, as DNA: TGTGCCAGCTCACCACCGGGAGGAGGCACAGATACGCAGTATTTT. This translates into CASSPPGGGTDTQYF.

The chain employs TRBV10-3 and TRBJ2-5; 8 bases align to TRBD2. V gave up 3 bases and J gave up 5 bases; unmatched junction bases: 11. The CDR3 runs 16 residues. Germline CDR1 ENHRY, CDR2 SYGVKD. The CDR3 loop is CAISDRSGRASETQYF. In DNA, the CDR3 is TGTGCCATCAGTGATAGGTCCGGGAGGGCCTCGGAGACCCAGTACTTC.

This clonotype occurred many times. The chain joins TRBV30 to TRBJ2-5; the D gene is possibly TRBD1 (6 bases). The CDR3 loop spans 15 amino acids. Trimming stripped 0 bases from V and 1 base from J, with 12 bases between. Germline-derived CDR1 and CDR2 are GTSNPN and SVGIG (reference sequence). The CDR3 reads CAWSVGQGTQETQYF. DNA of the CDR3: TGTGCCTGGAGTGTTGGTCAGGGGACCCAAGAGACCCAGTACTTC. Looking up the rest from reference TRBV30 and TRBJ2-5 gives the full variable domain: SQTIHQWPATLVQPVGSPLSLECTVEGTSNPNLYWYRQAAGRGLQLLFYSVGIGQISSEVPQNLSASRPQDRQFILSSKKLLLSDSGFYLCAWSVGQGTQETQYFGPGTRLLVL.

This clonotype was detected a few times. The chain combines TRBV19 with TRBJ2-6; TRBD1 matches 7 bases. Germline lookup yields CDR1 LNHDA and CDR2 SQIVND (reference sequence). With 6 bases clipped from V and 0 bases from J, the junction kept 8 bases outside the gene matches. The CDR3 is 17 amino acids. The CDR3 DNA follows: TGTGCCAGTAGAGAGCGACAGGGAATCTCTGGGGCCAACGTCCTGACTTTC. Translating gives CASRERQGISGANVLTF.

This clonotype occurred many times. The chain links TRBV7-9 to TRBJ1-2; maybe TRBD1 (6 bases). Trimming left V 5 bases short and J 8 bases short, with 18 bases between. CDR1 is SEHNR, CDR2 FQNEAQ, per germline (reference sequence). The CDR3 contains 14 residues. CDR3 nucleotides: TGTGCCAGCAGCCCAGGGGACCCTTCTTGGGGCTACACCTTC. Translating it yields CASSPGDPSWGYTF.

This clonotype was observed many times. The V call is TRBV18, the J call TRBJ1-5; 8 bases are a match to TRBD1. V shed 8 bases and J 3 bases; nucleotides not matched to a gene: 3. Germline V gene lookup returns CDR1 KGHSH and CDR2 LQKENI. The CDR3 runs to 13 residues. The CDR3 protein is CASATGDNQPQHF. Written as DNA, the CDR3 is TGTGCCAGCGCGACAGGGGACAATCAGCCCCAGCATTTT. Filled out from reference TRBV18 and TRBJ1-5, the complete variable domain reads NAGVMQNPRHLVRRRGQEARLRCSPMKGHSHVYWYRQLPEEGLKFMVYLQKENIIDESGMPKERFSAEFPKEGPSILRIQQVVRGDSAAYFCASATGDNQPQHFGDGTRLSIL.

The gene calls are TRBV20-1 and TRBJ2-7, with 14 bases identical to TRBD2. V shed 5 bases, J shed 6 bases, and the junction held 18 bases outside the gene matches. This CDR3 is built from 18 residues. Germline V CDR1 and CDR2: DFQATT, SNEGSKA (reference sequence). The DNA of the CDR3 is TGCAGTGCTGGATTGACTAGCGGGGGGGCCGGAGGCAGATCCGAGCAGTACTTC. Amino acids: CSAGLTSGGAGGRSEQYF.

This chain connects TRBV12-3 or TRBV12-4 to TRBJ2-1; the match to TRBD2 covers 13 bases. CDR3 length: 14 residues. V lost 5 bases, J lost 9 bases, and 4 bases stayed unmatched. CDR3 DNA: TGTGCCAGCAGTACTAGCGGGGGGGCCGTTGAGCAGTTCTTC. Translated: CASSTSGGAVEQFF.

This clonotype has at least ten counts. The CDR3 DNA is TGTGCAAGTCGCTTCTCACAGGGGGCATGTGGCTACACCTTC. Translation gives CASRFSQGACGYTF. J is TRBJ1-2 and V is TRBV12-2; the table gives TRBD1 as D, unverified against the DNA. TRBV12-2 is a pseudogene. The CDR3 loop spans 14 amino acids.

This clonotype was seen ten or more times. This chain uses TRBV3-1 with TRBJ2-3; the D is unclear. The CDR3 has 15 amino acids. Trimming took off 0 bases at V and 4 bases at J, with 11 bases between the two ends. CDR1 and CDR2 from the germline V gene are LGHDT and YNNKEL (reference sequence). CDR3 nucleotide sequence: TGTGCCAGCAGCCAAGAACTGGCCTCCGCAGATACGCAGTATTTT. Protein product: CASSQELASADTQYF.

This clonotype was seen at least ten times. Here the CDR3 reads CASSRPQGGRTDTQYF. In DNA, the CDR3 is TGTGCCAGCAGTCGCCCCCAAGGAGGGCGCACAGATACGCAGTATTTT. The rearrangement links TRBV28 to TRBJ2-3; D perhaps matches TRBD2 (6 bases). This CDR3 contains 16 residues. Trimming removed 5 bases from V and 1 base from J, with 16 bases in between. The germline V gene encodes CDR1 MDHEN and CDR2 SYDVKM.

The table lists this clonotype with many counts. The conserved phenylalanine or tryptophan normally closing the CDR3 is absent here, so this likely arose from a read error. This sequence joins TRBV6-2 or TRBV6-3 and TRBJ2-1; 11 nucleotides align to TRBD2. Trimming at V came to 7 bases and at J to 3 bases, leaving 14 bases not matched to a gene. Germline V gene data show CDR1 as MNHEY and CDR2 as SVGEGT. The CDR3 is 18 residues long. CDR3 coding DNA: TGTGCCAGCACTGAAGGGGGGTCGGGACTAGCGGACTACAATGAGCAGTTCTCC. This encodes CASTEGGSGLADYNEQFS.

There are many counts of this clonotype. The chain couples TRBV13 to TRBJ2-2; D not resolved. Germline lookup yields CDR1 PRHDT and CDR2 FYEKMQ (reference sequence). V gave up 4 bases and J gave up 7 bases, with 7 bases separating them. The CDR3 covers 12 residues. CDR3 in DNA: TGTGCCAGCAGCTCAAAAATCGGGGAGCTGTTTTTT. The encoded protein is CASSSKIGELFF.

This clonotype was detected many times. The V and J genes are TRBV3-1 and TRBJ1-5; 8 nucleotides line up with TRBD1. V trimming: 4 bases; J trimming: 4 bases; junction bases outside the gene matches: 6. CDR1 and CDR2 (germline): LGHDT, YNNKEL (reference sequence). This CDR3 has 15 amino acids. Here the CDR3 reads CASSPRTGWNQPQHF. CDR3 sequence (DNA): TGTGCCAGCAGCCCCAGGACAGGGTGGAATCAGCCCCAGCATTTT.

The sample holds many counts of this clonotype. This sequence joins TRBV19 and TRBJ1-5; tentative D call: TRBD1 (6 bases). CDR3 length: 16 residues. Germline values: CDR1 LNHDA, CDR2 SQIVND (reference sequence). V was clipped by 6 bases and J by 4 bases, with 19 bases between them. The DNA of the CDR3 is TGTGCCAGTAGCTCTCTGAGCAGGGGAGTTAATCAGCCCCAGCATTTT. It translates to CASSSLSRGVNQPQHF.

As for this clonotype: Since a much larger clone is just one base distant, this may be a read error. J is TRBJ2-3 and V is TRBV24-1; 7 bases line up with TRBD1. This CDR3 comprises 13 residues. Germline CDR1 reads KGHDR; CDR2 reads SFDVKD. DNA for the CDR3: TGTGCCACAGGGGGCGAGAGCACAGATACGCAGTGTTTT. Translating gives CATGGESTDTQCF.

There are many counts of this clonotype. This chain connects TRBV4-2 to TRBJ2-1; weak D call: TRBD2 (6 bases). With 4 bases removed from V and 5 bases from J, the gap between germline ends came to 15 bases. The CDR3 runs 15 residues. Per the germline V gene, CDR1 is LGHNA and CDR2 is YNFKEQ. The CDR3 reads CASSRSGSPDNEQFF. The CDR3 DNA reads as TGTGCCAGCAGCCGTAGCGGATCCCCAGACAATGAGCAGTTCTTC.

The chain links TRBV7-2 to TRBJ2-1; unclear D gene. The CDR3 extends over 13 amino acids. CDR1 SGHTA and CDR2 FQGNSA come from the germline V gene. V gave up 6 bases and J gave up 5 bases, with 11 bases separating them. This chain's CDR3 is CASRRSGHNEQFF. The CDR3, as DNA: TGTGCCAGCAGACGTTCTGGACACAATGAGCAGTTCTTC. Full variable domain (rest looked up from reference TRBV7-2 and TRBJ2-1): GAGVSQSPSNKVTEKGKDVELRCDPISGHTALYWYRQSLGQGLEFLIYFQGNSAPDKSGLPSDRFSAERTGGSVSTLTIQRTQQEDSAVYLCASRRSGHNEQFFGPGTRLTVL.

The chain has TRBV11-2 and TRBJ2-7, with D perhaps TRBD1 (7 bases). In germline, CDR1 is SGHAT, CDR2 FQNNGV. Trimming shortened V by 5 bases and J by 3 bases, and 17 bases separated the two germline ends. This CDR3 has 15 amino acids. CDR3 DNA sequence: TGTGCCAGCAGCCATATCAGGGGGGCCCTCTACGAGCAGTACTTC. It encodes CASSHIRGALYEQYF.

This clonotype has ten or more counts. The chain has TRBV24-1 and TRBJ2-3; 14 bases are shared with TRBD2. Per germline, CDR1 KGHDR and CDR2 SFDVKD. The J segment lost 5 bases and the V segment lost 4 bases, leaving 1 base of the junction unmatched. The CDR3 is 15 residues long. CDR3 residues: CATSEGTSGRDTQYF. The DNA of the CDR3 is TGTGCCACCAGTGAGGGGACTAGCGGGAGAGATACGCAGTATTTT.

This clonotype was picked up many times. This chain joins TRBV14 and TRBJ1-2, with 9 bases matching TRBD1. CDR3 size: 14 residues. Per germline, CDR1 SGHDN and CDR2 FVKESK. The junction had 5 bases not matched to a gene; V was cut back by 4 bases and J by 5 bases. CDR3 sequence: CASSRRDRDYGYTF. CDR3 nucleotides: TGTGCCAGCAGCCGAAGGGACAGGGATTATGGCTACACCTTC. The complete variable domain, with remaining parts taken from reference TRBV14 and TRBJ1-2, reads EAGVTQFPSHSVIEKGQTVTLRCDPISGHDNLYWYRRVMGKEIKFLLHFVKESKQDESGMPNNRFLAERTGGTYSTLKVQPAELEDSGVYFCASSRRDRDYGYTFGSGTRLTVV.

This clonotype was recorded many times. The chain links TRBV3-1 to TRBJ1-2; 9 bases map to TRBD1. After removal of 2 bases from V and 5 bases from J, the junction contained 6 bases not matched to a gene. CDR1 is LGHDT and CDR2 is YNNKEL in the germline V gene (reference sequence). This CDR3 spans 15 amino acids. CDR3 sequence: CASSQSTGTGYGYTF. The DNA of the CDR3 is TGTGCCAGCAGCCAATCGACCGGGACAGGGTATGGCTACACCTTC.

This clonotype appeared many times. The chain employs TRBV18 and TRBJ1-2; the D gene is possibly TRBD1 (5 bases). The V gene's germline CDR1 is KGHSH and CDR2 LQKENI. The CDR3 spans 16 residues. V was clipped by 5 bases and J by 2 bases, with 18 bases between them. In DNA, the CDR3 is TGTGCCAGCTCAAGCCCCTACCTGCAGGGCAACTATGGCTACACCTTC. The encoded protein is CASSSPYLQGNYGYTF.

The table lists this clonotype with many counts. The chain joins TRBV2 to TRBJ2-3; TRBD1 agrees at 7 bases. Germline CDR1 reads SNHLY; CDR2 reads FYNNEI. The CDR3 covers 14 residues. V lost 4 bases, J lost 5 bases, and 6 bases stayed unmatched. CDR3 region: CASSAGQPGDTQYF. CDR3 DNA sequence: TGTGCCAGCAGTGCGGGACAGCCTGGAGATACGCAGTATTTT.

This clonotype was seen at least ten times. This sequence joins TRBV6-1 and TRBJ1-2, with D hard to call. Trimming took 3 bases from V and 4 from J, leaving 12 bases between them. This CDR3 comprises 14 residues. Germline V gives CDR1 MNHNS, CDR2 SASEGT. CDR3 loop: CASSDNSLSYGYTF. CDR3 sequence (DNA): TGTGCCAGCAGTGATAATTCCCTGAGCTATGGCTACACCTTC.

By proportion, this clonotype is medium-sized. The chain is built from TRBV7-9 and TRBJ2-3, with a possible D match to TRBD1 (7 bases). This CDR3 region has 14 residues. The V end was cut by 4 bases, the J end by 3 bases, with 11 bases between. The germline V gene has CDR1 SEHNR and CDR2 FQNEAQ (reference sequence). The CDR3 here is CASSSTGRTDTQYF. The CDR3 DNA reads TGTGCCAGCAGCTCGACAGGGAGGACAGATACGCAGTATTTT.